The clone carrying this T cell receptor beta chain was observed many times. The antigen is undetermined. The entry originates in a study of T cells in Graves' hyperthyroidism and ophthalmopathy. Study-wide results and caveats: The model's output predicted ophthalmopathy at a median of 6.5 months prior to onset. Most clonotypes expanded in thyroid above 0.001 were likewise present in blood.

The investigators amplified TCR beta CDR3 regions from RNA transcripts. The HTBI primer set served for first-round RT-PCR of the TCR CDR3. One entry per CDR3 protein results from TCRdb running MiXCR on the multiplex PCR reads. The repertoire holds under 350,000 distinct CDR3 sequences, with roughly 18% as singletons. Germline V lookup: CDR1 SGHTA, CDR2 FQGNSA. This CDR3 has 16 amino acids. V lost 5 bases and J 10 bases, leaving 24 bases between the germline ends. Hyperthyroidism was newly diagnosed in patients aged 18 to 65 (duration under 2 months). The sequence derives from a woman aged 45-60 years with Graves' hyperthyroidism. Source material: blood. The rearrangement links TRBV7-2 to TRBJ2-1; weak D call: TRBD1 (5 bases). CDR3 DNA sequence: TGTGCCAGCAGCGCCAGGGCTCCGACACTGCCCGGCGAGCAGTTCTTC. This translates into CASSARAPTLPGEQFF.